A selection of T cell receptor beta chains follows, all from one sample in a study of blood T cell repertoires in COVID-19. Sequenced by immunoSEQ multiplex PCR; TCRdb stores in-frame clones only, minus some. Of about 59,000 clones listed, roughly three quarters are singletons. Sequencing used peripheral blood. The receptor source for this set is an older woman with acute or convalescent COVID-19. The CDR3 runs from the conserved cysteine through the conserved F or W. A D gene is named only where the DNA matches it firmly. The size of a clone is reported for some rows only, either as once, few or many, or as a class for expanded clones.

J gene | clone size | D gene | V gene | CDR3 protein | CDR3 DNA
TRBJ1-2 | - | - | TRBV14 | CASSQQGKYGYTF | TGTGCCAGCAGCCAACAGGGTAAATATGGCTACACCTTC
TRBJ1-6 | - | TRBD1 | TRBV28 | CASSRTGSDSLHF | TGTGCCAGCAGCCGGACAGGGTCCGACTCCCTCCACTTT
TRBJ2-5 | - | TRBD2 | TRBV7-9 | CASSPPGGPETQYF | TGTGCCAGCAGCCCCCCGGGGGGGCCAGAGACCCAGTACTTC
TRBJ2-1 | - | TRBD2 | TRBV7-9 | CASSPVGGGPNEQFF | TGTGCCAGCAGCCCGGTAGGCGGGGGGCCCAATGAGCAGTTCTTC
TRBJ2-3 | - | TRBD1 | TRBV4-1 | CASSQDRGRGQADTQYF | TGCGCCAGCAGCCAAGATCGCGGCAGGGGGCAGGCAGATACGCAGTATTTT
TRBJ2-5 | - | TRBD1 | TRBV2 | CASNERGPRKTQYF | TGTGCCAGCAACGAGAGGGGGCCCCGCAAGACCCAGTACTTC
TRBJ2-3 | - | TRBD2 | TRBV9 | CASSVGGAGSPDTQYF | TGTGCCAGCAGCGTAGGAGGAGCGGGGTCTCCAGATACGCAGTATTTT
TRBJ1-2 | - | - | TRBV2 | CASSPGQRYTF | TGTGCCAGCAGCCCAGGACAGCGCTACACCTTC
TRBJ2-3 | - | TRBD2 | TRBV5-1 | CASSLELAGGTSPDTQYF | TGCGCCAGCAGCTTGGAGCTAGCGGGGGGCACTTCCCCAGATACGCAGTATTTT
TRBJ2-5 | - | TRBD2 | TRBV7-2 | CASSFRSSGGLVETQYF | TGTGCCAGCAGCTTTAGATCTAGCGGGGGGTTAGTAGAGACCCAGTACTTC
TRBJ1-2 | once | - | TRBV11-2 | CASSPTTGNYGYTF | TGTGCCAGCAGCCCAACAACGGGGAACTATGGCTACACCTTC
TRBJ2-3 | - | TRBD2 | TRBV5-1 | CASTLAGRITDTQYF | TGCGCCAGCACTTTAGCGGGGAGAATCACAGATACGCAGTATTTT
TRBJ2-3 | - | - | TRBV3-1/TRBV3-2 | CASSQGVVREDTQYF | TGTGCCAGCAGCCAAGGGGTTGTGAGGGAGGATACGCAGTATTTT
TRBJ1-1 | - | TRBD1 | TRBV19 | CASRPGTGYSTEAFF | TGTGCCAGTAGGCCCGGGACAGGATACAGCACTGAAGCTTTCTTT
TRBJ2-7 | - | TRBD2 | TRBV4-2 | CASSRNVGGDSEQYF | TGTGCCAGCAGCCGAAACGTCGGGGGGGATTCCGAGCAGTACTTC
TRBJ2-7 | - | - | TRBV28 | CASNSNLYEQYF | TGTGCCAGCAACAGCAACCTCTACGAGCAGTACTTC
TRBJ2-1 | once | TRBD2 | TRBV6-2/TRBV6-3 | CASSYLRGGNYNEQFF | TGTGCCAGCAGTTATCTCCGGGGGGGCAACTACAATGAGCAGTTCTTC
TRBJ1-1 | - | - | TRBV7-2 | CASSALGANTEAFF | TGTGCCAGCAGCGCTTTAGGGGCGAACACTGAAGCTTTCTTT
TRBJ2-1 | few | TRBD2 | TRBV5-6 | CASSLPLAGGGEQFF | TGTGCCAGCAGCCTGCCGCTAGCGGGGGGGGGTGAGCAGTTCTTC
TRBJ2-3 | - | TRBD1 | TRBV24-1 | CATRGTVSETDTQYF | TGTGCCACCAGGGGGACAGTATCAGAAACAGATACGCAGTATTTT
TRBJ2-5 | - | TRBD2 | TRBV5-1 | CASSLTSGGAPETQYF | TGCGCCAGCAGCTTGACGTCCGGGGGGGCCCCAGAGACCCAGTACTTC
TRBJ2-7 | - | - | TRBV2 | CASRERVGYEQYF | TGTGCCAGCAGGGAGAGGGTAGGTTACGAGCAGTACTTC
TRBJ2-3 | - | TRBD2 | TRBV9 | CASSESTSGYSDTQYF | TGTGCCAGCAGCGAATCGACTAGCGGGTACTCAGATACGCAGTATTTT
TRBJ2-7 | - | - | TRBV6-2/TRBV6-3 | CASSYSSGAYEQYF | TGTGCCAGCAGTTACTCTAGCGGCGCCTACGAGCAGTACTTC